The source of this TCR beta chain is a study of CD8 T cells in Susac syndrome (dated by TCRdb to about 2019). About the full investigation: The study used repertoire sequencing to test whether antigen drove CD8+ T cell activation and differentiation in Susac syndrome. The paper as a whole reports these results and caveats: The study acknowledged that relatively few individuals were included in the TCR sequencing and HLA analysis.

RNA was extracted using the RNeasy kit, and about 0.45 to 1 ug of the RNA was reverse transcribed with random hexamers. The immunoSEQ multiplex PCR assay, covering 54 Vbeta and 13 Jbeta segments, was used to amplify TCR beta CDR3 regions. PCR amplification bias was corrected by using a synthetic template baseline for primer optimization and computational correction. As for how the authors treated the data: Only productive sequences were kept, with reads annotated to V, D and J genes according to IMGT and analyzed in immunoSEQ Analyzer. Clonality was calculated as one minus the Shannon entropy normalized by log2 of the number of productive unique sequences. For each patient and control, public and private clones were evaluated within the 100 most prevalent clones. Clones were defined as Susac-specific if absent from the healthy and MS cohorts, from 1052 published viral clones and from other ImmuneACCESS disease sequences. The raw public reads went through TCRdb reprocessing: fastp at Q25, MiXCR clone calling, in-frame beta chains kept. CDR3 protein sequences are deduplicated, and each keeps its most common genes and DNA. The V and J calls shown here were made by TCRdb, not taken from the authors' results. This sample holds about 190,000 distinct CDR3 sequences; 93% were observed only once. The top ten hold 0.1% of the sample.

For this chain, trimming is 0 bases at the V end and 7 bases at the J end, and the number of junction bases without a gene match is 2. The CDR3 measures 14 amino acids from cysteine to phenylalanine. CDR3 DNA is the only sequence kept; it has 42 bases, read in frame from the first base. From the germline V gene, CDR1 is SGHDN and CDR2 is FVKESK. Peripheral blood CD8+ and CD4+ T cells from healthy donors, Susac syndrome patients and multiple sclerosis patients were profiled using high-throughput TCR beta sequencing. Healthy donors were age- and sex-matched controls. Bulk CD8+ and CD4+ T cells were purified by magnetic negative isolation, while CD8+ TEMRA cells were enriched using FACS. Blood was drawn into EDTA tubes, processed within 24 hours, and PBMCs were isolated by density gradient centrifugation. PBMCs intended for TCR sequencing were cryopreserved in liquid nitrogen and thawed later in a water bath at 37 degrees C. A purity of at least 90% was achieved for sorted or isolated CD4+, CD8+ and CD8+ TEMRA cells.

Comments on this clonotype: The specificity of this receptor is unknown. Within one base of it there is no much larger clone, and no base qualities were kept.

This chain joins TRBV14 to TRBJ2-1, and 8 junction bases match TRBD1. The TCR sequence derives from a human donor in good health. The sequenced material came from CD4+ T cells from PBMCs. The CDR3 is CASSQDRGRNEQFF. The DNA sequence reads TGTGCCAGCAGCCAAGACAGGGGGCGGAATGAGCAGTTCTTC.